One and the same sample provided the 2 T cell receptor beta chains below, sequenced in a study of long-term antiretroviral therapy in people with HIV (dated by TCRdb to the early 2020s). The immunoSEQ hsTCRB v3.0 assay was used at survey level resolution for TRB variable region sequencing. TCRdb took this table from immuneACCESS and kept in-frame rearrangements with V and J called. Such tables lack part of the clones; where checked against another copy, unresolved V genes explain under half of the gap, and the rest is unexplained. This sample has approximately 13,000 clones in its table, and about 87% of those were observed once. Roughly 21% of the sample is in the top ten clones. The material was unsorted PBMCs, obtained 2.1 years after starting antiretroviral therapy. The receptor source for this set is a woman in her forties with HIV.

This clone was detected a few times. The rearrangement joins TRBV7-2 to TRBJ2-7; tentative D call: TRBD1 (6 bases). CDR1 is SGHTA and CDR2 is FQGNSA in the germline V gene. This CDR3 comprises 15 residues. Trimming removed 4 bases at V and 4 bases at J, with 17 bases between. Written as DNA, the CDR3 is TGTGCCAGCAGCTCAAGGACAGCCCGGACATACGAGCAGTACTTC. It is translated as CASSSRTARTYEQYF.

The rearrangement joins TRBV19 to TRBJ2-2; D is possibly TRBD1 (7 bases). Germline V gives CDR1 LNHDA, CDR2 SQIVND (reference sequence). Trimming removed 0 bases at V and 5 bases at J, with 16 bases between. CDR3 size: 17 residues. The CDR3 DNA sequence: TGTGCCAGTAGTATAGATCGAGGAGGGGGCGGGACCGGGGAGCTGTTTTTT. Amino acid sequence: CASSIDRGGGGTGELFF. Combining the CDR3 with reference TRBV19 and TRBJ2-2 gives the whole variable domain DGGITQSPKYLFRKEGQNVTLSCEQNLNHDAMYWYRQDPGQGLRLIYYSQIVNDFQKGDIAEGYSVSREKKESFPLTVTSAQKNPTAFYLCASSIDRGGGGTGELFFGEGSRLTVL.